This T cell receptor beta chain stems from a study of lymphopenia after photon versus proton radiotherapy. The CDR3 extends over 15 amino acids. Between the trimmed V and J ends, which lost 1 base and 8 bases, there was a span of 15 bases. Germline V gene data show CDR1 as SGHRS and CDR2 as YFSETQ. Clones were sequenced by immunoSEQ multiplex PCR, and TCRdb holds only the in-frame ones, with some missing. The profile shows around 64,000 clones, roughly 90% of them singletons. The material sequenced was peripheral blood, taken from a patient treated with photon-based radiotherapy. The chain joins TRBV5-1 to TRBJ1-4, with D perhaps TRBD1 (5 bases). The sequence came from a woman aged 40 to 50 with cholangiocarcinoma. CDR3 nucleotides: TGCGCCAGCAGCTTGACGGGGGGTAGGAGCGAAAAACTGTTTTTT. Translating it yields CASSLTGGRSEKLFF. Filled out from reference TRBV5-1 and TRBJ1-4, the complete variable domain reads KAGVTQTPRYLIKTRGQQVTLSCSPISGHRSVSWYQQTPGQGLQFLFEYFSETQRNKGNFPGRFSGRQFSNSRSEMNVSTLELGDSALYLCASSLTGGRSEKLFFGSGTQLSVL.